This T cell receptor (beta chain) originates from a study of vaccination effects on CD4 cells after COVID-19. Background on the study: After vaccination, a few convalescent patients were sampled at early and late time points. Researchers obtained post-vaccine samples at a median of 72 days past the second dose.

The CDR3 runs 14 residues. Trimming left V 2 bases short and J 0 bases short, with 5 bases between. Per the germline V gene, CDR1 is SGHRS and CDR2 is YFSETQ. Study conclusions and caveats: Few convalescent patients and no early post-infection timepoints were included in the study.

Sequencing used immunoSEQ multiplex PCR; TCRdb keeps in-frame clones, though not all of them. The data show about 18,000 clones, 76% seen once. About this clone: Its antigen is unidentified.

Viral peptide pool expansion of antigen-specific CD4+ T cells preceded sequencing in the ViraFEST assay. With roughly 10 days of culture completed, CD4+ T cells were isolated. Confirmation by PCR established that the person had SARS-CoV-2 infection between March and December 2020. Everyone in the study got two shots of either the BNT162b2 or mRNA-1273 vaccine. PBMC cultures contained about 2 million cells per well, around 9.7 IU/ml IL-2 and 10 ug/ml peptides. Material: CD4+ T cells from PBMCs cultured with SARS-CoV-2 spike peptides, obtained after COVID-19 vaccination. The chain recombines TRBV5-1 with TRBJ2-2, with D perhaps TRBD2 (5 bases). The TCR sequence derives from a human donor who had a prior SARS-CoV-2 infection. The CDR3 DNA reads TGCGCCAGCAGCTTAGCGGCGAACACCGGGGAGCTGTTTTTT. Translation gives CASSLAANTGELFF.